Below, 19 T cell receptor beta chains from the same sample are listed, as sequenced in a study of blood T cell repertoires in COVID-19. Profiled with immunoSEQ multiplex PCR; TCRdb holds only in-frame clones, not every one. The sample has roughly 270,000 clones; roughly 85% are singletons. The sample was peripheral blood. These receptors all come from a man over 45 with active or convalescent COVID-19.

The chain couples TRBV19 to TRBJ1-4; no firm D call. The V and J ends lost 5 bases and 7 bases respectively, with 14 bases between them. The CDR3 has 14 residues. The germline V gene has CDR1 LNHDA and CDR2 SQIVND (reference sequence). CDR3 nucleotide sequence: TGTGCCAGTAGTGAGGGCAAGAATGGTGAAAAACTGTTTTTT. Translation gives CASSEGKNGEKLFF.

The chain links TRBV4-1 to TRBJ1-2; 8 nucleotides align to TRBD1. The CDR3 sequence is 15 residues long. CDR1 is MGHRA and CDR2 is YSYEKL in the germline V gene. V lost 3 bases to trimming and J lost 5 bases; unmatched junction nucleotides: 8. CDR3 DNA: TGCGCCAGCAGCCACCAGACAGGGGTGGGATATGGCTACACCTTC. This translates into CASSHQTGVGYGYTF.

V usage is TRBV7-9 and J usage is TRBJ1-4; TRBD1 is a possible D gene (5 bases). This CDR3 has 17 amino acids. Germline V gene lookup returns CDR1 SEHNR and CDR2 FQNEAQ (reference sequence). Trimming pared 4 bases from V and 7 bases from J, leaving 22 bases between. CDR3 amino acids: CASSSVAGIVISEKLFF. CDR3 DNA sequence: TGTGCCAGCAGCTCGGTGGCAGGGATTGTAATAAGTGAAAAACTGTTTTTT.

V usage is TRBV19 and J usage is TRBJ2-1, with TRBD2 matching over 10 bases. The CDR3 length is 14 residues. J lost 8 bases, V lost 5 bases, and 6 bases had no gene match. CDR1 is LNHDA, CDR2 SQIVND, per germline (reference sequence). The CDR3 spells CASSSPGLAYEQFF. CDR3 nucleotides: TGTGCCAGTAGTTCGCCGGGACTAGCGTATGAGCAGTTCTTC.

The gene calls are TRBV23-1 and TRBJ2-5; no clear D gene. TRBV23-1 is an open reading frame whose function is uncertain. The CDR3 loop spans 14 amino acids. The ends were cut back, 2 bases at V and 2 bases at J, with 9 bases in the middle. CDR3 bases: TGCGCCAGCAGTCAACATGGGCAGCAAGAGACCCAGTACTTC. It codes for CASSQHGQQETQYF.

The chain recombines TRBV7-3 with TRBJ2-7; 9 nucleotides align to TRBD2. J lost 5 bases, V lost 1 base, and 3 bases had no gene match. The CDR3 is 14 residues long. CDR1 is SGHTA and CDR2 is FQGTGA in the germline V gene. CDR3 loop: CASSLSGRADEQYF. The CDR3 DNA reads TGTGCCAGCAGCTTAAGCGGGAGGGCCGACGAGCAGTACTTC.

CDR3 amino acids: CASARNPSYEQYF. DNA for the CDR3: TGTGCCAGTGCGCGGAACCCCTCCTACGAGCAGTACTTC. V gene TRBV19 combines with J gene TRBJ2-7, with unresolved D. This CDR3 is 13 amino acids long. The germline V gene has CDR1 LNHDA and CDR2 SQIVND (reference sequence). The V and J ends lost 8 bases and 0 bases respectively, with 11 bases between them.

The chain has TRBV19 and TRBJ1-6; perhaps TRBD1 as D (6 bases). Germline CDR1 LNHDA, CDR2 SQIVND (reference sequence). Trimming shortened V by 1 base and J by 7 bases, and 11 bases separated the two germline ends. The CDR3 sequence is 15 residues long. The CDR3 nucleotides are TGTGCCAGTAGTATAGCACAGGGCAACAATTCACCCCTCCACTTT. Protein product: CASSIAQGNNSPLHF.

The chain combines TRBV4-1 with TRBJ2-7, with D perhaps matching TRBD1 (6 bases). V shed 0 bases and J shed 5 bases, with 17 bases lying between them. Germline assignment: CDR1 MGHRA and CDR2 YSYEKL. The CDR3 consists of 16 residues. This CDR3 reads CASSQETLQGFNEQYF. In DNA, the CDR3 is TGCGCCAGCAGCCAAGAGACCTTGCAGGGGTTCAACGAGCAGTACTTC.

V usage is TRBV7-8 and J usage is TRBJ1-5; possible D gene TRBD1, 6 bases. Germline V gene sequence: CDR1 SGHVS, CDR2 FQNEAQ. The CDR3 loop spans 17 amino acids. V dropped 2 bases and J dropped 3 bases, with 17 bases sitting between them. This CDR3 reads CASSLLSIQGLNQPQHF. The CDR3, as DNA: TGTGCCAGCAGCTTATTATCGATACAGGGCCTCAATCAGCCCCAGCATTTT.

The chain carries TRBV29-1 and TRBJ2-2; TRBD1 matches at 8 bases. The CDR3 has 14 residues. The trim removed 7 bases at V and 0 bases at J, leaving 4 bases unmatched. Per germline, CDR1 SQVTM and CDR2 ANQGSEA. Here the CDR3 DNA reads TGCAGCGCTTTGACAGGGGCGAACACCGGGGAGCTGTTTTTT. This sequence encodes CSALTGANTGELFF.

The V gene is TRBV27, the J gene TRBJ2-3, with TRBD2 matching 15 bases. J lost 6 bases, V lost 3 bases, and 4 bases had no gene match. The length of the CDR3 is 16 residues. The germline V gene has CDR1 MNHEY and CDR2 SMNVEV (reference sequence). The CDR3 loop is CASSLGLAGGRDTQYF. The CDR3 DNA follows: TGTGCCAGCAGTTTGGGACTAGCGGGGGGCCGCGATACGCAGTATTTT.

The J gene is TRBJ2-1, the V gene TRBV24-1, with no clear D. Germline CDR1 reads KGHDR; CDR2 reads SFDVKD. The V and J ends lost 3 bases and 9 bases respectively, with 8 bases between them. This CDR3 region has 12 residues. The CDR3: CATSDLSGEQFF. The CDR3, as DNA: TGTGCCACCAGTGATCTTAGTGGTGAGCAGTTCTTC.

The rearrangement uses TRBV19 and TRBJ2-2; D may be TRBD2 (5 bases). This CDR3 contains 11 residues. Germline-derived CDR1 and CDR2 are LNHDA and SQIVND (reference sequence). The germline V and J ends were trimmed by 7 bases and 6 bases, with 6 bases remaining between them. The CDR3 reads CASTRAGELFF. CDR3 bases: TGTGCCAGTACGCGGGCCGGGGAGCTGTTTTTT.

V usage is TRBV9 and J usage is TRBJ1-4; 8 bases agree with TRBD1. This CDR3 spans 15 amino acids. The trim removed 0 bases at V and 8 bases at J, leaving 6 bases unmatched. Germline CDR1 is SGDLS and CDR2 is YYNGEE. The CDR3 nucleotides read TGTGCCAGCAGCGTAGGACAGACAGGGGTAGAAAAACTGTTTTTT. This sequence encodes CASSVGQTGVEKLFF.

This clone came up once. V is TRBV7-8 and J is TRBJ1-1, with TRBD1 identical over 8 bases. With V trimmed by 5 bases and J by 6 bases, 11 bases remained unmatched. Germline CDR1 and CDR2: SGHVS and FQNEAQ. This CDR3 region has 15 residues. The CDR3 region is CASSKGRDRRSEAFF. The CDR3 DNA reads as TGTGCCAGCAGCAAGGGCAGGGACAGGAGGTCTGAAGCTTTCTTT. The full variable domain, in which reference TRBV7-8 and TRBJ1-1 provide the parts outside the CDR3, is GAGVSQSPRYKVAKRGQDVALRCDPISGHVSLFWYQQALGQGPEFLTYFQNEAQLDKSGLPSDRFFAERPEGSVSTLKIQRTQQEDSAVYLCASSKGRDRRSEAFFGQGTRLTVV.

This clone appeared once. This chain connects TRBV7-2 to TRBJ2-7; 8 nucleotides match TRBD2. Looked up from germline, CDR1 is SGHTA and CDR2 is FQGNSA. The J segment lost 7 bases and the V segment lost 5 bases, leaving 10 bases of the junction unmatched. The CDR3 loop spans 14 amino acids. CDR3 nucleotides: TGTGCCAGCAGCCCGAGGAGCGGGAGATCAGAGCAGTACTTC. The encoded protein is CASSPRSGRSEQYF.

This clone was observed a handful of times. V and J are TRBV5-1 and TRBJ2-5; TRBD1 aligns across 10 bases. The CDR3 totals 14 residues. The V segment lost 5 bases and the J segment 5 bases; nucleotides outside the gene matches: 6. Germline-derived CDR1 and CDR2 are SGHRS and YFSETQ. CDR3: CASSPGTGEETQYF. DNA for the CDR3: TGCGCCAGCAGTCCCGGGACAGGGGAGGAGACCCAGTACTTC.

CDR3 residues: CASSFGENTEAFF. The CDR3 DNA reads as TGTGCCAGCAGCTTCGGGGAGAACACTGAAGCTTTCTTT. The gene calls are TRBV7-3 and TRBJ1-1; D gene unclear. This CDR3 comprises 13 residues. Trimming left V 3 bases short and J 1 base short, with 6 bases between. Germline V gene sequence: CDR1 SGHTA, CDR2 FQGTGA.